The clone carrying this T cell receptor (beta chain) appeared a few times. The antigen is undetermined. The study amplified TCR beta CDR3 regions using RNA transcripts. RT-PCR in the first round used HTBI primers; a second-round multiplex PCR followed. In TCRdb, the multiplex PCR reads were re-called with MiXCR into one record per CDR3 protein. The table records around 660,000 distinct CDR3 sequences, about two fifths of them present only once. These data originate in a study of Graves' ophthalmopathy and Graves' hyperthyroidism. The CDR3 runs to 16 residues. Germline CDR1 and CDR2: ENHRY and SYGVKD. The V and J ends lost 10 bases and 0 bases respectively, with 21 bases between them. Overall study results and limits: A majority of expanded thyroid clonotypes exceeding 0.001 frequency were likewise present in blood. Ophthalmopathy versus stable hyperthyroidism: 13-signature model gave roughly 88% sensitivity, 75% to 83% specificity.

The chain links TRBV10-3 to TRBJ1-2; possibly TRBD1 for D (6 bases). Sequenced sample: peripheral blood. The clonotype was recovered from an adult man with Graves' ophthalmopathy. The CDR3 DNA is TGTGCCAGCAGACCCCGACTACAGGGATCTAACTATGGCTACACCTTC. It is translated as CASRPRLQGSNYGYTF.